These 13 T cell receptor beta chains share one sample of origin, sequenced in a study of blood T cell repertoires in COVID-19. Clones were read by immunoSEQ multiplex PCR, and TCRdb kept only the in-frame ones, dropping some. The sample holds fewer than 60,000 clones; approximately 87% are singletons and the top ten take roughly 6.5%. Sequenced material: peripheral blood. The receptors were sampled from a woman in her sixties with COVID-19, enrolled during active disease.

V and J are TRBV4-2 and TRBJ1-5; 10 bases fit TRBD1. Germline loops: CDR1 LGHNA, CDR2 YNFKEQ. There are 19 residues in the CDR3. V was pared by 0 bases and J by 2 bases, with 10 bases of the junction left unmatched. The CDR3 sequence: CASSQDQPGQGTGNQPQHF. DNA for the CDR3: TGTGCCAGCAGCCAAGATCAGCCGGGACAGGGGACGGGCAATCAGCCCCAGCATTTT.

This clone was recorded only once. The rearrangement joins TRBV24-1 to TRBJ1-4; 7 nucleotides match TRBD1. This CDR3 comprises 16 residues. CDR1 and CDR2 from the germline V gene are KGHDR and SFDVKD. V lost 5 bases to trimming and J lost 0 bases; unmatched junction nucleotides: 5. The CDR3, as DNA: TGTGCCACCAGTGCAGGGACAGCAGCAACTAATGAAAAACTGTTTTTT. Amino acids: CATSAGTAATNEKLFF.

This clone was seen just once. The CDR3 DNA reads as TGTGCCAGCAGTTCCCCTGGACAGGCGGACACTGAAGCTTTCTTT. It translates to CASSSPGQADTEAFF. The rearrangement links TRBV28 to TRBJ1-1, with 7 bases that match TRBD1. This CDR3 comprises 15 residues. With 4 bases clipped from V and 3 bases from J, the junction kept 8 bases outside the gene matches. Germline values: CDR1 MDHEN, CDR2 SYDVKM. The full variable domain, its missing parts supplied by reference TRBV28 and TRBJ1-1, is DVKVTQSSRYLVKRTGEKVFLECVQDMDHENMFWYRQDPGLGLRLIYFSYDVKMKEKGDIPEGYSVSREKKERFSLILESASTNQTSMYLCASSSPGQADTEAFFGQGTRLTVV.

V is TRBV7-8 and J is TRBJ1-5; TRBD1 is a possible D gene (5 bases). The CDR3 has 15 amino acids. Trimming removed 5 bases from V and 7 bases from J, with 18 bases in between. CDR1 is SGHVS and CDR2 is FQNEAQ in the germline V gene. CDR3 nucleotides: TGTGCCAGCAGCCCCCTAACTGGGGCAGGGCAGCCCCAGCATTTT. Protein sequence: CASSPLTGAGQPQHF.

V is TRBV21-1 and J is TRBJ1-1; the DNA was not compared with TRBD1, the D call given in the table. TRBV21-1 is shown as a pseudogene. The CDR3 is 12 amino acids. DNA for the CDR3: TGTGCCAGCATCTACAGGGTCACTGAAGCTTTCTTT. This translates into CASIYRVTEAFF.

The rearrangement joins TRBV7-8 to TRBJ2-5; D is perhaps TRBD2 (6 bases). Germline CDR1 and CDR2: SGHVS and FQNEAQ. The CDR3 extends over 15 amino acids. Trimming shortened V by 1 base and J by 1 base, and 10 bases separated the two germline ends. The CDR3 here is CASSLGRAAQETQYF. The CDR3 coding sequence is TGTGCCAGCAGCTTAGGGAGGGCTGCCCAAGAGACCCAGTACTTC.

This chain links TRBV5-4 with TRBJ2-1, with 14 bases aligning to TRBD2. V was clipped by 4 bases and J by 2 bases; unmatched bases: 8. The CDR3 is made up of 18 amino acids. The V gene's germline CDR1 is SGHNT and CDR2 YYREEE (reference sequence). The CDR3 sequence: CASSTGTSGSPAYNEQFF. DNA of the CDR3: TGTGCCAGCAGCACCGGGACTAGCGGGAGTCCTGCCTACAATGAGCAGTTCTTC.

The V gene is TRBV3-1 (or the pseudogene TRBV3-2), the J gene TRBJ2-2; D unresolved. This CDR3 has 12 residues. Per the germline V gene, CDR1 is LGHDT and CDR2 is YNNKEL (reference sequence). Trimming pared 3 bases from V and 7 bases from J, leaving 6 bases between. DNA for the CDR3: TGTGCCAGCAGCCAGGCGGACGGGGAGCTGTTTTTT. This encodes CASSQADGELFF.

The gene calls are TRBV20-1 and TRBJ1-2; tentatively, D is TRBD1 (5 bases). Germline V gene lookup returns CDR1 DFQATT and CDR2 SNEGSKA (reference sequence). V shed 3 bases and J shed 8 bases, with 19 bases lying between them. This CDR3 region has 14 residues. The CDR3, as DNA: TGCAGTGCTAGTCCACAGGTCCCCTATGGAGGCTACACCTTC. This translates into CSASPQVPYGGYTF.

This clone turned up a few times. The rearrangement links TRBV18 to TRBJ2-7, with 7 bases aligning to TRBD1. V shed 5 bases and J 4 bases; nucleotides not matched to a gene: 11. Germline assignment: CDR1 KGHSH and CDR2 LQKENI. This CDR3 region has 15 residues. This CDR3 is CASSKTGDLSYEQYF. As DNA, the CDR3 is TGTGCCAGCTCAAAAACAGGGGATCTTAGTTACGAGCAGTACTTC.

The CDR3 DNA follows: TGTGCCAGTATGATAGGCAGGGTCGTCGATCAGCCCCAGCATTTT. Translating it yields CASMIGRVVDQPQHF. The rearrangement joins TRBV19 to TRBJ1-5; tentative D call: TRBD1 (5 bases). Germline V lookup: CDR1 LNHDA, CDR2 SQIVND (reference sequence). V was clipped by 7 bases and J by 5 bases, with 18 bases between them. This CDR3 has 15 amino acids.

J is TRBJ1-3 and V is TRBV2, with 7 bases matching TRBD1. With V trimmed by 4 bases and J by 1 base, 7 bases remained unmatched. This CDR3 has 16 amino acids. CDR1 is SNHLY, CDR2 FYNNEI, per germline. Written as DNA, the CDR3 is TGTGCCAGCAGTGGACAGGGTCTAAGTTCTGGAAACACCATATATTTT. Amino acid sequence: CASSGQGLSSGNTIYF. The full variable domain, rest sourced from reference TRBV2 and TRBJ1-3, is EPEVTQTPSHQVTQMGQEVILRCVPISNHLYFYWYRQILGQKVEFLVSFYNNEISEKSEIFDDQFSVERPDGSNFTLKIRSTKLEDSAMYFCASSGQGLSSGNTIYFGEGSWLTVV.

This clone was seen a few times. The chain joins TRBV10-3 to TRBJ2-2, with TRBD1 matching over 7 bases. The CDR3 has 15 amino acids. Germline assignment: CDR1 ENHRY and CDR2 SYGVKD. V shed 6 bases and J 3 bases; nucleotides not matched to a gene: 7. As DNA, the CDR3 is TGTGCCATCAGACCAGGGACAGAGTACACCGGGGAGCTGTTTTTT. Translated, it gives CAIRPGTEYTGELFF.